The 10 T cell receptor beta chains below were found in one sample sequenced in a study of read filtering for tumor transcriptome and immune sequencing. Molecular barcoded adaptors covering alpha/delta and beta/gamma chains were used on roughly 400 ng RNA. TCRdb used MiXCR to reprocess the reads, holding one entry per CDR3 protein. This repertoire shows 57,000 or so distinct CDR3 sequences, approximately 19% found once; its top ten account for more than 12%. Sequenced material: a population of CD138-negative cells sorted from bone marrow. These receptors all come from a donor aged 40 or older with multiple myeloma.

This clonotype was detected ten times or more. The CDR3 DNA reads TGTGCCAGCAGTGAGGATATGTACGAGCAGTACTTC. This codes for CASSEDMYEQYF. This rearrangement joins TRBV25-1 to TRBJ2-7; D is unresolved. V was cut by 3 bases and J by 4 bases, with 7 bases left in between. Germline values: CDR1 MGHDK, CDR2 SYGVNS. This CDR3 has 12 residues.

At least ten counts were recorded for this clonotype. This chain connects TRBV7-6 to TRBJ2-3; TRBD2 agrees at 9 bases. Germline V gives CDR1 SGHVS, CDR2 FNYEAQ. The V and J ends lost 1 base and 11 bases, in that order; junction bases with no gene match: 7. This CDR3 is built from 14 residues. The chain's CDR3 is CASSLELAGFKQYF. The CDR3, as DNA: TGTGCCAGCAGCTTAGAACTAGCGGGCTTTAAGCAGTATTTT.

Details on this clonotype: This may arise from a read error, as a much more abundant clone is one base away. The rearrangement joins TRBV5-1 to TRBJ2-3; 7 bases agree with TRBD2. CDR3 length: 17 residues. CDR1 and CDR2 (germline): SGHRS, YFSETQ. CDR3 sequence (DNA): TGCGGCAGCAGCTTCGACCCGGGACTACAAAGCACAGATACGCAGTATTTT. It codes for CGSSFDPGLQSTDTQYF.

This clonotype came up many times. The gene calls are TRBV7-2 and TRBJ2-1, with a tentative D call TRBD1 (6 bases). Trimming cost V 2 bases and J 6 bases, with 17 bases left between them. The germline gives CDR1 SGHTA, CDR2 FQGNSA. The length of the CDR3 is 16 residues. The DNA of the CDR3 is TGTGCCAGCAGCTTAATGGGGGCGATGGTGGGCAATGAGCAGTTCTTC. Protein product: CASSLMGAMVGNEQFF.

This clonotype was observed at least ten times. The CDR3: CASSAQATNEKLFF. CDR3 bases: TGTGCCAGCAGCGCCCAAGCAACTAATGAAAAACTGTTTTTT. The genes are TRBV9 and TRBJ1-4; no firm D call. V gave up 3 bases and J gave up 0 bases, with 6 bases separating them. The CDR3 has 14 residues. CDR1 and CDR2 (germline): SGDLS, YYNGEE.

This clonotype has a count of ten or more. The chain's CDR3 is CSARDYTGRGETQYF. The CDR3 nucleotides read TGCAGTGCTAGAGATTATACAGGTCGAGGGGAGACCCAGTACTTC. The V and J genes are TRBV20-1 and TRBJ2-5; D may be TRBD1 or TRBD2 (5 bases each). The CDR3 is 15 amino acids. Trimming removed 0 bases at V and 5 bases at J, with 16 bases between. Per germline, CDR1 DFQATT and CDR2 SNEGSKA (reference sequence).

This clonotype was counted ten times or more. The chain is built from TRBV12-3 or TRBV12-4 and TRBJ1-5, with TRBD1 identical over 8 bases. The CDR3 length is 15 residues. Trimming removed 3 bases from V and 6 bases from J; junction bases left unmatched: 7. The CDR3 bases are TGTGCCAGCAGTTTGGACAGGGCCCCAAGTCAGCCCCAGCATTTT. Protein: CASSLDRAPSQPQHF.

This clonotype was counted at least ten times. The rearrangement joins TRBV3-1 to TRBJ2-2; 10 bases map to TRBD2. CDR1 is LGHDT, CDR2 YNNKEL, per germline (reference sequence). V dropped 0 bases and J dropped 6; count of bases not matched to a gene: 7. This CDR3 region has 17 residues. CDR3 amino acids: CASSQDLSGGAPGELFF. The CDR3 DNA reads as TGTGCCAGCAGCCAAGATCTGAGCGGGGGGGCCCCCGGGGAGCTGTTTTTT. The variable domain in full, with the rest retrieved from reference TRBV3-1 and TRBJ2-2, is DTAVSQTPKYLVTQMGNDKSIKCEQNLGHDTMYWYKQDSKKFLKIMFSYNNKELIINETVPNRFSPKSPDKAHLNLHINSLELGDSAVYFCASSQDLSGGAPGELFFGEGSRLTVL.

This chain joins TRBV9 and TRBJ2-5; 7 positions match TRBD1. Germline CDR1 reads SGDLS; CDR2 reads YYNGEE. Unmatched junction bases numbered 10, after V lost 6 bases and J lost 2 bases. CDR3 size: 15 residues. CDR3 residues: CASTTGTDNQETQYF. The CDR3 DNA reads TGTGCCAGCACTACAGGGACAGACAATCAAGAGACCCAGTACTTC.

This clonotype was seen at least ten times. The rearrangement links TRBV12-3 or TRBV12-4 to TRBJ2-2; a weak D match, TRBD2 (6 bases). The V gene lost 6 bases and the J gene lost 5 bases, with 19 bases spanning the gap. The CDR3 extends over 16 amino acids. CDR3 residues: CASSPLGGVGTGELFF. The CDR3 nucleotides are TGTGCCAGCAGCCCTCTGGGGGGAGTAGGGACCGGGGAGCTGTTTTTT.